This T cell receptor (beta chain) derives from a study of T cells in Graves' hyperthyroidism and ophthalmopathy (dated by TCRdb to about 2019). Broadly, across the study: Peripheral blood was collected at initial diagnosis, before any treatment. TCR V-J signatures able to tell the groups apart were searched for in a discovery cohort of approximately 95 patients, of whom roughly 42 had Graves' ophthalmopathy and around 56 had stable Graves' hyperthyroidism. Prospective prediction of ophthalmopathy was tested in an independent validation cohort of under 20 hyperthyroidism patients and 17 patients who later progressed to ophthalmopathy. The 100 discovery patients were divided at random into training and test sets in a 7:3 ratio. In addition, the study compared T-cell repertoires in thyroid tissue and in blood from five to seven Graves' hyperthyroidism patients. After sampling, hyperthyroidism patients received methimazole starting at 30 mg daily, and ophthalmopathy patients received high-dose intravenous methylprednisolone. The paper reports TCR Vbeta CDR3 sequencing of some 140 peripheral blood samples: around 41 ophthalmopathy, under 85 hyperthyroidism and about 17 progressor patients.

Amplification of TCR beta CDR3 regions was carried out from RNA transcripts. The TCR CDR3 was subjected to a first round of RT-PCR using the HTBI primer set and the Qiagen OneStep RT-PCR kit. A second multiplex PCR round built the libraries, followed by size selection and purification. Libraries were sequenced paired-end with 100 bp reads on an Illumina HiSeq2000. On the study's bioinformatics: SOAPnuke was used to process the raw data, with reads discarded if the reads contained adapters or uncalled bases, had a mean Phred below 15, or lacked an exact constant-primer or identifier match. High-quality paired reads were merged with COPE v1.2.5, and unique nucleotide sequences were defined as clonotypes. MiTCR v1.1 was used to align clonotypes to the IMGT TRBV, TRBD and TRBJ reference segments. Analysis was restricted to V-J combinations with a frequency above 0.0001, which covered 99.2% of repertoires. The TCS score was defined as F50 (clonal expansion) divided by E x V (chaos), with BLOSUM62-based TCRdist calculated between CDR3 peptides within each V-J. Welch's t-statistics and random forest reduced fewer than 600 V-J features to 10 to 15, which were used in a naive Bayes classifier (R e1071). TCRdb took the public reads, trimmed them with fastp at Q25, ran MiXCR for clone calling and kept in-frame beta chains. A single entry per CDR3 protein holds the most common genes and DNA from its merged rows. TCRdb, not the original authors, processed these V and J calls. The sample table contains 500,000 to 600,000 distinct CDR3 sequences; only one count was recorded for about 20% of them. The ten most abundant clones make up 45% to 50% of the sample.

In its sample, this clonotype was seen many times. The antigen it recognizes is unknown. No quality values exist for individual bases; no much larger clone is one base distant. The full study reports these points: A model built on a 13 V-J signature distinguished ophthalmopathy from stable hyperthyroidism, reaching about 89% sensitivity and around 81% specificity in cross-validation and 80%/75% in testing. In validation, progression to ophthalmopathy was predicted by the model with 70.59% sensitivity and around 75% specificity, a median of approximately 6.5 months before onset. Blood samples also contained most of the expanded thyroid clonotypes (frequency above 0.001), which suggests that blood repertoires may reflect thyroid immune responses. No statistical method was used to fix the sample size in advance, and group allocation was not hidden from the investigators.

CDR1 and CDR2 were assigned from the germline V gene as MDHEN and SYDVKM. Inclusive of the bounding cysteine and phenylalanine, the CDR3 is 11 residues long. Of all the DNA, just the CDR3 is kept, 33 bases in frame from base 1. Trimming at the junction amounts to 5 bases on V and 0 bases on J, and the germline ends lie 1 base apart. Ophthalmopathy patients had moderately to severely active disease, Clinical Activity Score of at least 3, NOSPECS grade of at least 4, and duration under 3 months. Patients with uncontrolled infections, other autoimmune diseases, pregnancy or lactation were excluded. Clinical symptoms, serum thyroxine and TRAb, thyroid ultrasound, and orbital computed tomography formed the basis for the diagnoses. PBMCs were isolated from more than 8 ml of fresh peripheral blood by Ficoll-Paque density gradient centrifugation. Trizol reagent was used to extract total RNA, and RNA quality was then checked on an Agilent 2100 Bioanalyzer.

Source material: blood. This chain is built from TRBV28 and TRBJ1-2; no D gene is confidently identified. This TCR derives from a man aged 40-50 years with Graves' ophthalmopathy. The CDR3 amino acid sequence is: CASSPNYGYTF. The DNA sequence is TGTGCCAGCAGTCCTAACTATGGCTACACCTTC.